The entry below describes one T cell receptor beta chain. The antigen remains unidentified. The data belong to a study of regulatory T cells in long-lasting Graves disease. Regarding the study as a whole: Those with persistent disease had in common more public clonotypes (fewer than 3,000) than new patients (about 900). Persistent disease showed a preference for TRBV28, TRBJ1-2 and TRBJ2-5. Authors noted too few samples as a limitation.

HTBI primers from iRepertoire and Arm-PCR of CDR3 regions yielded the TCR beta libraries. TCRdb passed the multiplex PCR reads through MiXCR, listing each CDR3 protein once. The sample holds under 300,000 distinct CDR3 sequences; about 17% are singletons and the top ten take 22%. In germline, CDR1 is SGDLS, CDR2 YYNGEE. CDR3 size: 15 residues. The junction had 8 bases not matched to a gene; V was cut back by 3 bases and J by 6 bases. The time point: newly diagnosed GD, antithyroid drugs for less than 3 months. The TCR library was made from RNA extracted from PBMCs. The clonotype comes from a female donor with Graves disease. Sequenced material: peripheral blood mononuclear cells (PBMCs), taken at new diagnosis, from a patient treated with antithyroid drugs. J is TRBJ2-2 and V is TRBV9; 7 bases match TRBD2. The CDR3 is CASSEPGLGAGELFF. CDR3 DNA: TGTGCCAGCAGCGAACCCGGACTAGGAGCCGGGGAGCTGTTTTTT. The full variable domain, with the rest looked up from reference TRBV9 and TRBJ2-2, is DSGVTQTPKHLITATGQRVTLRCSPRSGDLSVYWYQQSLDQGLQFLIQYYNGEERAKGNILERFSAQQFPDLHSELNLSSLELGDSALYFCASSEPGLGAGELFFGEGSRLTVL.